Each of the 2 T cell receptor beta chains below was sequenced from the same sample in a study of T-cell reconstitution after alpha-beta-depleted transplantation in children. Unique molecular identifiers were built into the TCRbeta library. Each CDR3 protein is one row after TCRdb ran MiXCR on the PCR reads. Here the sample spans approximately 630,000 distinct CDR3 sequences, around 14% being singletons. The material sequenced was PBMCs, taken before TCRalphabeta/CD19-depleted stem cell transplant. Receptor source: a girl aged 2-10 years with congenital amegakaryocytic thrombocytopenia, due to receive a stem cell transplant.

V and J are TRBV10-3 and TRBJ1-1; a possible D gene is TRBD1 (6 bases). Between the trimmed V and J ends, which lost 2 bases and 5 bases, there was a span of 15 bases. The germline V gene has CDR1 ENHRY and CDR2 SYGVKD. CDR3 length: 15 residues. This CDR3 is CAISEDGGLDTEAFF. DNA for the CDR3: TGTGCCATCAGTGAGGATGGGGGGCTGGATACTGAAGCTTTCTTT.

This chain joins TRBV4-2 and TRBJ2-5; 10 nucleotides agree with TRBD2. The germline V gene has CDR1 LGHNA and CDR2 YNFKEQ. The CDR3 consists of 16 residues. The V segment lost 1 base and the J segment 5 bases; nucleotides outside the gene matches: 7. Here the CDR3 DNA reads TGTGCCAGCAGCCAAGTTCTAGCGGGAGAGGGGGAGACCCAGTACTTC. This translates into CASSQVLAGEGETQYF.